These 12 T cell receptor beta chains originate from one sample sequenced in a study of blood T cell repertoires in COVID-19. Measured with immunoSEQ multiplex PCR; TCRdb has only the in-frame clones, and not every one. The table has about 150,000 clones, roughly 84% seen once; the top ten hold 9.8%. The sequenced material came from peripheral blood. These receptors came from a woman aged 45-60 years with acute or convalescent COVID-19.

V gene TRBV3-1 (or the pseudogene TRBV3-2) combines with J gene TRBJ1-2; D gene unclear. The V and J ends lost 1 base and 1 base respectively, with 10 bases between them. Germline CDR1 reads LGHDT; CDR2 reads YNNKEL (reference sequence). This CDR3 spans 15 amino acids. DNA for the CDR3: TGTGCCAGCAGCCAAGCGGAGGGAAGTAACTATGGCTACACCTTC. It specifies CASSQAEGSNYGYTF.

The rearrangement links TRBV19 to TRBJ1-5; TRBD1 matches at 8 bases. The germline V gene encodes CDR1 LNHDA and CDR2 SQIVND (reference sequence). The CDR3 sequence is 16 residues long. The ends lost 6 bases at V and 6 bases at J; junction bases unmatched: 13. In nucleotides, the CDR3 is TGTGCCAGTAGGAATCCCTACGACAGGGGAGCTCAGCCCCAGCATTTT. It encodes CASRNPYDRGAQPQHF.

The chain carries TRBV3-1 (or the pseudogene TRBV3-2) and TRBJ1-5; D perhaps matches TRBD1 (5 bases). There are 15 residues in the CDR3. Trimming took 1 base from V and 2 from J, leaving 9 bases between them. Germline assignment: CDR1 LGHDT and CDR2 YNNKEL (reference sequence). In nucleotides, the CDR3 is TGTGCCAGCAGCCAAGGAAAAGGGGGCAATCAGCCCCAGCATTTT. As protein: CASSQGKGGNQPQHF.

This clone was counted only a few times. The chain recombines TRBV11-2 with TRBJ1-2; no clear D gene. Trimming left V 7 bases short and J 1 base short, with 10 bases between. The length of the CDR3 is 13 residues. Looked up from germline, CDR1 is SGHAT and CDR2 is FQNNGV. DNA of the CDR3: TGTGCCAGCACCTCTCGCGGTAACTATGGCTACACCTTC. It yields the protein CASTSRGNYGYTF.

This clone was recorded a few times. The CDR3 nucleotides are TGTGCCAGTAGTCCTCTTGGTAGGGAGGGAGGATACGAGCAGTACTTC. It is translated as CASSPLGREGGYEQYF. The J gene is TRBJ2-7, the V gene TRBV19; 7 positions match TRBD2. CDR1 LNHDA and CDR2 SQIVND come from the germline V gene (reference sequence). This CDR3 is 16 amino acids long. After removal of 5 bases from V and 4 bases from J, the junction contained 14 bases not matched to a gene.

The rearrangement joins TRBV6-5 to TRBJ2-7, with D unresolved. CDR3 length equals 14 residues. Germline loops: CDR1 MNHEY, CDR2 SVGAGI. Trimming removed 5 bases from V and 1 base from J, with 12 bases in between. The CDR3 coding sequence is TGTGCCAGCAGTCCGCCGGGTGGGTCCTACGAGCAGTACTTC. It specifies CASSPPGGSYEQYF.

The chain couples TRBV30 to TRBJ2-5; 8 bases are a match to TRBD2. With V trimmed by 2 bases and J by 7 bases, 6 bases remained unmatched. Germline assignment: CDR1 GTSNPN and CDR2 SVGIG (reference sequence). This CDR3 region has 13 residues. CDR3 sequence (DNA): TGTGCCTGGAGTCCCGGGGGGGTAGGGACCCAGTACTTC. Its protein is CAWSPGGVGTQYF.

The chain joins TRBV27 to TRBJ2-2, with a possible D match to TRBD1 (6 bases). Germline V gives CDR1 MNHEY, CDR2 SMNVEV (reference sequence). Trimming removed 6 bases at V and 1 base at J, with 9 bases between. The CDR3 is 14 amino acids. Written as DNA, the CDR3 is TGTGCCAGCAGGCTACAGGGGAACACCGGGGAGCTGTTTTTT. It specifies CASRLQGNTGELFF.

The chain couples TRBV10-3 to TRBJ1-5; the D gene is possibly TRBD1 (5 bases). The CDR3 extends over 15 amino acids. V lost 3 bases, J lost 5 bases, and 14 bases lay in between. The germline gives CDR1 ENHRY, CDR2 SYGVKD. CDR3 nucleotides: TGTGCCATCAGTGACGGGGGAGAACTTGATCAGCCCCAGCATTTT. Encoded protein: CAISDGGELDQPQHF.

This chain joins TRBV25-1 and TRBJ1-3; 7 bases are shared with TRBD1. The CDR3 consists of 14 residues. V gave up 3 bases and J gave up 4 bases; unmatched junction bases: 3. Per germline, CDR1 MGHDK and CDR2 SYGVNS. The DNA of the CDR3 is TGTGCCAGCAGTGAGACAGGGATCGGAAACACCATATATTTT. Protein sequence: CASSETGIGNTIYF.

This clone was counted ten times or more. The CDR3 coding sequence is TGCAGTGCTCTTAGCACAGATACGCAGTATTTT. Protein product: CSALSTDTQYF. V and J are TRBV20-1 and TRBJ2-3; D call uncertain. CDR3 length equals 11 residues. The germline V gene has CDR1 DFQATT and CDR2 SNEGSKA (reference sequence). V was trimmed by 5 bases and J by 0 bases, leaving 3 bases between them.

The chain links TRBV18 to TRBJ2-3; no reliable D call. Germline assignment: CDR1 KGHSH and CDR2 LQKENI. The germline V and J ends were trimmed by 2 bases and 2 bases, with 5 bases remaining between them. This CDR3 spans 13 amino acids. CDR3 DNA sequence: TGTGCCAGCTCACCATCAATCACAGATACGCAGTATTTT. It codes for CASSPSITDTQYF.